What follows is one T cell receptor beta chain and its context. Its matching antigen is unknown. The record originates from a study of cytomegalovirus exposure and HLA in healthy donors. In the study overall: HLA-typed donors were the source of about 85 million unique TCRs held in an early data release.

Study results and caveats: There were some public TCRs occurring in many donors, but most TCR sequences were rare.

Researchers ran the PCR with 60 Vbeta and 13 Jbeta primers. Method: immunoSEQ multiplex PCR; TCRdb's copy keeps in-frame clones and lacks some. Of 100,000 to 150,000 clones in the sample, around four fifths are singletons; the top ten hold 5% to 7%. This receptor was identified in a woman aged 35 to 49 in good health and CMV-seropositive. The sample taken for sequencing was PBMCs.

CDR3 sequence (DNA): TGTGCCAGCAGCTACGGGCGACAGGGAAACGCCTACACCTTC. Translated: CASSYGRQGNAYTF. This chain links TRBV7-8 with TRBJ1-2, with 7 bases that match TRBD1. The germline CDR1 and CDR2 sequences are SGHVS and FQNEAQ. Trimming cost V 4 bases and J 10 bases; bases outside gene matches: 12. The CDR3 is 14 residues long.